Presented here are 8 T cell receptor beta chains from one specimen sequenced in a study of shared clonotypes between healthy human individuals (dated by TCRdb to the early 2020s). The library was produced with the immunoSEQ multiplex PCR assay. Sourced from immuneACCESS, this table was stored by TCRdb with only in-frame sequences that have V and J called. A share of the clones is absent; for the studies checked, an unresolved V gene accounts for under half, and the remainder has no known explanation. The sample includes about 1.1 million clones, with about four fifths observed a single time. Jointly, the top ten make up around 0.47% of the sample. Sequenced sample: memory CD4+ T cells from PBMCs. In the paper's terms, the cell subset or site label means: CD45RA-negative fraction. These receptors were taken from a man aged 18 to 29 in good health. Some clones in this sample may be carry-over from other donors' samples.

In its sample, this clone was seen once. The chain carries TRBV7-2 and TRBJ1-2, with D possibly TRBD1 on 6 matching bases. The V gene lost 7 bases and the J gene lost 7 bases, with 19 bases spanning the gap. The length of the CDR3 is 14 residues. Germline loops: CDR1 SGHTA, CDR2 FQGNSA. The CDR3 DNA sequence: TGTGCCAGCATCCAAGGTTGGGGGGCCAGTGGCTACACCTTC. This translates into CASIQGWGASGYTF.

The chain is built from TRBV7-2 and TRBJ1-1, with D perhaps matching TRBD1 (6 bases). Trimming removed 5 bases from V and 5 bases from J, with 15 bases in between. The CDR3 contains 14 residues. The germline CDR1 and CDR2 sequences are SGHTA and FQGNSA. The CDR3 is CASSERARGTEAFF. DNA of the CDR3: TGTGCCAGCAGCGAGCGTGCCAGGGGAACTGAAGCTTTCTTT.

A few counts support this clone. This rearrangement joins TRBV18 to TRBJ2-7, with 8 bases matching TRBD1. The CDR3 is made up of 15 amino acids. The V and J ends lost 0 bases and 3 bases, in that order; junction bases with no gene match: 4. Germline CDR1 is KGHSH and CDR2 is LQKENI. The CDR3 nucleotides read TGTGCCAGCTCACCACCGTTCGGACAGGGCTACGAGCAGTACTTC. It yields the protein CASSPPFGQGYEQYF.

The genes are TRBV29-1 and TRBJ2-3, with 7 bases identical to TRBD2. Germline CDR1 SQVTM, CDR2 ANQGSEA. This CDR3 has 12 amino acids. CDR3 region: CTLAEGTDTQYF. DNA of the CDR3: TGCACCCTAGCGGAGGGCACAGATACGCAGTATTTT.

This clone was counted at least ten times. Within the sample, other DNA sequences also encode this same CDR3. The V and J genes are TRBV5-1 and TRBJ2-3; weak D call: TRBD1 (5 bases). From germline, CDR1 is SGHRS and CDR2 YFSETQ. The CDR3 runs to 14 residues. Trimming shortened V by 2 bases and J by 4 bases, and 11 bases separated the two germline ends. Written as DNA, the CDR3 is TGCGCCAGCAGCTTCGATTCAGGGTCAGATACGCAGTATTTT. This translates into CASSFDSGSDTQYF.

This clone showed up many times. This chain uses TRBV6-1 with TRBJ1-2, with 8 bases lining up with TRBD1. The germline V gene has CDR1 MNHNS and CDR2 SASEGT. The CDR3 runs 17 residues. The V segment lost 1 base and the J segment 2 bases; nucleotides outside the gene matches: 9. In nucleotides, the CDR3 is TGTGCCAGCAGTGAAGGGGGAGGACAGGGAGGCAACTATGGCTACACCTTC. This encodes CASSEGGGQGGNYGYTF.

This clone appeared a single time. V is TRBV29-1 and J is TRBJ2-5; 10 bases align to TRBD2. This CDR3 has 13 residues. Germline V gene lookup returns CDR1 SQVTM and CDR2 ANQGSEA. Trimming at V came to 5 bases and at J to 2 bases, leaving 2 bases not matched to a gene. CDR3 loop: CSVLTSGQETQYF. The CDR3 nucleotides read TGCAGCGTTCTGACTAGCGGGCAAGAGACCCAGTACTTC.

J is TRBJ2-6 and V is TRBV25-1; 7 bases map to TRBD2. Germline V gene lookup returns CDR1 MGHDK and CDR2 SYGVNS. The trim removed 8 bases at V and 1 base at J, leaving 8 bases unmatched. The CDR3 loop spans 16 amino acids. This chain's CDR3 is CASDNGGGSGANVLTF. CDR3 nucleotides: TGTGCCAGCGATAATGGGGGAGGGTCTGGGGCCAACGTCCTGACTTTC.